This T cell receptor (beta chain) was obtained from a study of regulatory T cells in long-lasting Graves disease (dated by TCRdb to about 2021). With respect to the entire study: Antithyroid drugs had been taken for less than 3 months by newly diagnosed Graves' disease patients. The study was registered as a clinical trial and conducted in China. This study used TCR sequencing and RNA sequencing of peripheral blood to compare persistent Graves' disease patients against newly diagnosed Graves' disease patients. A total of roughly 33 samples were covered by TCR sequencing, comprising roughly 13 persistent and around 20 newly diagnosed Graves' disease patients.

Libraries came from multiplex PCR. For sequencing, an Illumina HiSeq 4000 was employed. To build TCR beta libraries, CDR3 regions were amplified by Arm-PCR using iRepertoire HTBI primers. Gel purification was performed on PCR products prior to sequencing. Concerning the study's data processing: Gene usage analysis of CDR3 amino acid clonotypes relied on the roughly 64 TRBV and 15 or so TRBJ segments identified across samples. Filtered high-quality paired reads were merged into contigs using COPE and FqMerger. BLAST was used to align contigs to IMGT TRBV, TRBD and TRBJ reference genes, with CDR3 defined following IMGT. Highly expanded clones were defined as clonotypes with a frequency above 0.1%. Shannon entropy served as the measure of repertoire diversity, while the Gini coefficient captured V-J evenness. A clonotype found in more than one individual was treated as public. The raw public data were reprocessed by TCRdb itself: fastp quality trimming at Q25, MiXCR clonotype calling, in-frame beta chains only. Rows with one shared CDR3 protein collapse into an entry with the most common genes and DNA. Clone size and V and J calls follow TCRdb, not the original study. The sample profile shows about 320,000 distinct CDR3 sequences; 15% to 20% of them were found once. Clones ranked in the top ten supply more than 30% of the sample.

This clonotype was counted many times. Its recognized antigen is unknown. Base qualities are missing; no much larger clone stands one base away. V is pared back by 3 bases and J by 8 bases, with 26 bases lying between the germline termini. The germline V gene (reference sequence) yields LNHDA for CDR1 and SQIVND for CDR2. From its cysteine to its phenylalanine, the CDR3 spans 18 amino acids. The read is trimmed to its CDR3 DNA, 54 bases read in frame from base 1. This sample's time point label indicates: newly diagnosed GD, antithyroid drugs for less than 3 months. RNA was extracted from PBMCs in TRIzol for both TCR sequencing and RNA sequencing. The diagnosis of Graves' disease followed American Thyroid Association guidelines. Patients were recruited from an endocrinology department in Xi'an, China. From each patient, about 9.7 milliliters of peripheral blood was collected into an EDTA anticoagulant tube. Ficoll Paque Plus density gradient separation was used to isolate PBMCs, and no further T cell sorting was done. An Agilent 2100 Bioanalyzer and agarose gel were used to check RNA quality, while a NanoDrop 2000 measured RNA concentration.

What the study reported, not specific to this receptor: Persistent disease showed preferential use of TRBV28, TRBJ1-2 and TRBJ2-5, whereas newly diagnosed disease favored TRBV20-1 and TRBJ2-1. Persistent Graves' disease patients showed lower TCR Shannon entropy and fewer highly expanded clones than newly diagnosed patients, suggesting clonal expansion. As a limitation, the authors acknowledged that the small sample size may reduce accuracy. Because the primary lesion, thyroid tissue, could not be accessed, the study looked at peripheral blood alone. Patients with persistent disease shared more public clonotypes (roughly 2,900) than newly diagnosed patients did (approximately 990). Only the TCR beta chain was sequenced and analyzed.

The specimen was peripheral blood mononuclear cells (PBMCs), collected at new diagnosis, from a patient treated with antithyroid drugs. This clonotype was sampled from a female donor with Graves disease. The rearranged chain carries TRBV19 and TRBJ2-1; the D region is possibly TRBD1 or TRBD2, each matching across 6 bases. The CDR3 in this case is CASSIDRGGRGWSDEQFF. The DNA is TGTGCCAGTAGTATCGACAGAGGGGGGCGCGGGTGGTCTGATGAGCAGTTCTTC.